What follows are 21 T cell receptor beta chains derived from one specimen sequenced in a study of cytotoxic CD8 clonotypes in ibrutinib-treated CLL. Clones were sequenced by immunoSEQ multiplex PCR, and TCRdb holds only the in-frame ones, with some missing. Here the sample spans about 140,000 clones, 80% being singletons. The sample consisted of PBMCs, taken after 36 months of ibrutinib treatment. The receptors shown here come from a human donor with chronic lymphocytic leukemia.

The count of this clone is one. V and J are TRBV7-2 and TRBJ2-2; 8 nucleotides agree with TRBD1. Germline CDR1 reads SGHTA; CDR2 reads FQGNSA. This CDR3 has 15 residues. The ends lost 5 bases at V and 4 bases at J; junction bases unmatched: 6. CDR3 bases: TGTGCCAGCAGCACTAGGGACAGGAGCACCGGGGAGCTGTTTTTT. The encoded protein is CASSTRDRSTGELFF.

The rearrangement joins TRBV19 to TRBJ2-1; the match to TRBD1 covers 7 bases. Germline V gene lookup returns CDR1 LNHDA and CDR2 SQIVND (reference sequence). J gave up 4 bases and V 7 bases, and 10 bases lay outside the gene matches. The CDR3 runs to 15 residues. The CDR3: CASKSRTGTYNEQFF. The CDR3 coding sequence is TGTGCCAGTAAGAGCCGGACAGGTACTTACAATGAGCAGTTCTTC.

CDR3 bases: TGTGCCAGCAGCTTAGGGTCTTATCGAGGCAGGGGGATCTCCTACGAGCAGTACTTC. This translates into CASSLGSYRGRGISYEQYF. The chain links TRBV7-9 to TRBJ2-7, with TRBD1 matching over 7 bases. The CDR3 runs to 19 residues. Germline CDR1 reads SEHNR; CDR2 reads FQNEAQ (reference sequence). The trim removed 1 base at V and 0 bases at J, leaving 15 bases unmatched. The full variable domain, in which reference TRBV7-9 and TRBJ2-7 provide the parts outside the CDR3, is DTGVSQNPRHKITKRGQNVTFRCDPISEHNRLYWYRQTLGQGPEFLTYFQNEAQLEKSRLLSDRFSAERPKGSFSTLEIQRTEQGDSAMYLCASSLGSYRGRGISYEQYFGPGTRLTVT.

This clone occurred once. The chain carries TRBV27 and TRBJ1-5; D not certain. CDR3 length: 16 residues. CDR1 and CDR2 (germline): MNHEY, SMNVEV (reference sequence). Trimming took off 0 bases at V and 0 bases at J, with 9 bases between the two ends. The CDR3 bases are TGTGCCAGCAGTTTATCGTTAGAATATAGCAATCAGCCCCAGCATTTT. Amino acids: CASSLSLEYSNQPQHF.

This CDR3 reads CASTYETPGFYGYTF. The DNA for the CDR3 is TGCGCCAGCACTTATGAGACACCCGGTTTTTATGGCTACACCTTC. The chain couples TRBV5-1 to TRBJ1-2; D not resolved. The germline CDR1 and CDR2 sequences are SGHRS and YFSETQ. The V and J ends lost 6 bases and 5 bases respectively, with 20 bases between them. This CDR3 has 15 amino acids. Variable domain in full (rest from reference TRBV5-1 and TRBJ1-2): KAGVTQTPRYLIKTRGQQVTLSCSPISGHRSVSWYQQTPGQGLQFLFEYFSETQRNKGNFPGRFSGRQFSNSRSEMNVSTLELGDSALYLCASTYETPGFYGYTFGSGTRLTVV.

This chain joins TRBV10-1 and TRBJ2-6; D gene unclear. The ends were cut back, 4 bases at V and 3 bases at J, with 4 bases in the middle. This CDR3 has 13 residues. Germline values: CDR1 WNHNN, CDR2 SYGVQD (reference sequence). The DNA of the CDR3 is TGCGCCAGCAGTGCGGGTGGGGCCAACGTCCTGACTTTC. Encoded protein: CASSAGGANVLTF.

The chain has TRBV11-2 and TRBJ2-7; D is uncertain. Germline V gives CDR1 SGHAT, CDR2 FQNNGV. The CDR3 length is 14 residues. The V end was cut by 4 bases, the J end by 0 bases, with 10 bases between. The CDR3 is CASSSTQFSYEQYF. The CDR3 coding sequence is TGTGCCAGCAGCTCAACACAGTTCTCCTACGAGCAGTACTTC.

In its sample, this clone was seen once. This chain links TRBV6-1 with TRBJ1-6, with D tentatively TRBD1 (6 bases). The CDR3 is 13 amino acids. V was trimmed by 4 bases and J by 8 bases, leaving 9 bases between them. Germline V lookup: CDR1 MNHNS, CDR2 SASEGT. CDR3 in amino acids: CASSGHRDSPLHF. The CDR3, as DNA: TGTGCCAGCAGTGGACACAGGGATTCACCCCTCCACTTT.

This clone was seen only once. J is TRBJ2-5 and V is TRBV9; maybe TRBD2 (5 bases). Germline V gives CDR1 SGDLS, CDR2 YYNGEE. This CDR3 is built from 12 residues. Trimming removed 3 bases at V and 2 bases at J, with 5 bases between. Here the CDR3 reads CASSAGQETQYF. CDR3 nucleotides: TGTGCCAGCAGCGCGGGGCAAGAGACCCAGTACTTC.

The rearrangement uses TRBV2 and TRBJ2-3; 13 nucleotides agree with TRBD2. Per the germline V gene, CDR1 is SNHLY and CDR2 is FYNNEI. This CDR3 is built from 15 residues. J lost 4 bases, V lost 6 bases, and 4 bases had no gene match. CDR3 sequence: CASRELAGGADTQYF. As DNA, the CDR3 is TGTGCCAGCAGGGAACTAGCGGGAGGGGCAGATACGCAGTATTTT.

This rearrangement joins TRBV18 to TRBJ2-2; tentatively, D is TRBD1 (5 bases). Germline loops: CDR1 KGHSH, CDR2 LQKENI. This CDR3 has 15 amino acids. Trimming removed 0 bases at V and 4 bases at J, with 9 bases between. The CDR3 DNA reads TGTGCCAGCTCACCACCGAGGCAGGGCACCGGGGAGCTGTTTTTT. This codes for CASSPPRQGTGELFF. The full variable domain, its missing parts supplied by reference TRBV18 and TRBJ2-2, is NAGVMQNPRHLVRRRGQEARLRCSPMKGHSHVYWYRQLPEEGLKFMVYLQKENIIDESGMPKERFSAEFPKEGPSILRIQQVVRGDSAAYFCASSPPRQGTGELFFGEGSRLTVL.

This chain joins TRBV7-3 and TRBJ2-1, with TRBD2 identical over 11 bases. Germline-derived CDR1 and CDR2 are SGHTA and FQGTGA. The CDR3 sequence is 17 residues long. The V gene end was trimmed by 2 bases and the J gene end by 10 bases; junction bases not matched to a gene: 13. As DNA, the CDR3 is TGTGCCAGCAGCTTAGGGGTCTCTAGCGGGAGGTCTCGGGAGCAGTTCTTC. Amino acid sequence: CASSLGVSSGRSREQFF.

This clone was seen a single time. This sequence joins TRBV5-6 and TRBJ2-7, with D perhaps TRBD1 (5 bases). The CDR3 runs to 14 residues. The V end lost 0 bases, the J end lost 0 bases, and 7 bases lay between the germline ends. Germline CDR1 SGHDT, CDR2 YYEEEE. Written as DNA, the CDR3 is TGTGCCAGCAGCTTGGGCCAGGGCTCCTACGAGCAGTACTTC. This translates into CASSLGQGSYEQYF.

This clone was observed a handful of times. CDR3 loop: CASSSGWGNEQFF. The CDR3 bases are TGTGCCAGCAGTTCCGGATGGGGCAATGAGCAGTTCTTC. The chain uses TRBV27 and TRBJ2-1, with D unclear. Looked up from germline, CDR1 is MNHEY and CDR2 is SMNVEV (reference sequence). The CDR3 runs to 13 residues. V was trimmed by 4 bases and J by 6 bases, leaving 10 bases between them.

This chain connects TRBV18 to TRBJ2-5; D is unresolved. V shed 2 bases and J shed 5 bases, with 6 bases lying between them. CDR1 is KGHSH, CDR2 LQKENI, per germline. CDR3 size: 12 residues. The CDR3 DNA sequence: TGTGCCAGCTCACCAGCCGGGGAGACCCAGTACTTC. It yields the protein CASSPAGETQYF.

The chain combines TRBV6-5 with TRBJ1-1; no clear D. Trimming cost V 5 bases and J 3 bases, with 10 bases left between them. CDR3 length: 13 residues. CDR1 is MNHEY, CDR2 SVGAGI, per germline. In DNA, the CDR3 is TGTGCCAGCAGTCGAGCACTGGACACTGAAGCTTTCTTT. It specifies CASSRALDTEAFF.

The rearrangement joins TRBV5-1 to TRBJ2-2, with D maybe TRBD1 (6 bases). V was clipped by 4 bases and J by 4 bases, with 11 bases between them. From germline, CDR1 is SGHRS and CDR2 YFSETQ. The CDR3 is made up of 14 amino acids. For the CDR3, the DNA is TGCGCCAGCAGCATCGGGACATCCACCGGGGAGCTGTTTTTT. Its protein product is CASSIGTSTGELFF.

The table lists this clone with a few counts. CDR3 coding DNA: TGTGCCTGGAGTGCTGAGGGGCTGAACACTGAAGCTTTCTTT. This codes for CAWSAEGLNTEAFF. This rearrangement joins TRBV30 to TRBJ1-1; D perhaps matches TRBD1 (5 bases). CDR1 GTSNPN and CDR2 SVGIG come from the germline V gene (reference sequence). The CDR3 covers 14 residues. Trimming took 1 base from V and 0 from J, leaving 9 bases between them.

This clone was detected only once. The chain couples TRBV5-1 to TRBJ1-6; tentatively, D is TRBD1 (5 bases). Trimming left V 4 bases short and J 6 bases short, with 11 bases between. Looked up from germline, CDR1 is SGHRS and CDR2 is YFSETQ. The CDR3 sequence is 14 residues long. CDR3 sequence (DNA): TGCGCCAGCAGCCGGGACGGAGGTAATTCACCCCTCCACTTT. The encoded protein is CASSRDGGNSPLHF.

As for this clone: A junction end diverges from the germline sequence, so it may reflect a read error. This chain joins TRBV27 and TRBJ2-7, with 10 positions matching TRBD2. CDR1 and CDR2 from the germline V gene are MNHEY and SMNVEV (reference sequence). The CDR3 has 18 residues. The CDR3 DNA follows: TGTGCCAGCAGTAGGTTAGCGGGAGGCTCCCTCAGCTCCTACGAGCAGCACTTC. This sequence encodes CASSRLAGGSLSSYEQHF.

J is TRBJ1-5 and V is TRBV11-2, with D hard to call. The CDR3 is 17 residues long. Germline V gives CDR1 SGHAT, CDR2 FQNNGV. Between the trimmed V and J ends, which lost 1 base and 0 bases, there was a span of 13 bases. CDR3 protein: CASSLAPGLSSNQPQHF. The CDR3 DNA reads as TGTGCCAGCAGCTTAGCCCCCGGACTCTCTAGCAATCAGCCCCAGCATTTT. Variable domain in full (rest from reference TRBV11-2 and TRBJ1-5): EAGVAQSPRYKIIEKRQSVAFWCNPISGHATLYWYQQILGQGPKLLIQFQNNGVVDDSQLPKDRFSAERLKGVDSTLKIQPAKLEDSAVYLCASSLAPGLSSNQPQHFGDGTRLSIL.